The T cell receptor (beta chain) under discussion was sequenced for a study of OX40 agonist ivuxolimab in advanced cancers. Background on the study: With a range of roughly 20 to 80, age averaged about 58 years, and 65% to 90% were male. Study conclusions and caveats: More expanded clones were found, on average, in CD8+ than in CD4+ T cells.

Sequencing was performed with immunoSEQ multiplex PCR; in TCRdb, only in-frame clones are kept and a portion is missing. The sample consists of 70,000 to 85,000 clones, around 94% of them appearing once. A remark on this clone: Antigen unknown.

Exclusion applied to patients with autoimmune disease history or systemic immunosuppression. Researchers took blood at baseline, on cycle 4 day 1, and on cycle 7 day 1. This TCR was recovered from an adult with an advanced solid tumor such as melanoma, head and neck, liver or kidney cancer. Sequencing was performed on CD4+ or CD8+ T cells sorted from blood, taken in a trial of the OX40 agonist ivuxolimab.

Written as DNA, the CDR3 is TGCGCCAGCAGCCAAGTACTCAGGGGTTTCCAGTTCTTC. This translates into CASSQVLRGFQFF. The rearrangement uses TRBV4-3 and TRBJ2-1; possibly TRBD1 for D (6 bases). Trimming removed 1 base from V and 13 bases from J, with 14 bases in between. The CDR3 runs to 13 residues. Germline values: CDR1 LGHNA, CDR2 YSLEER.